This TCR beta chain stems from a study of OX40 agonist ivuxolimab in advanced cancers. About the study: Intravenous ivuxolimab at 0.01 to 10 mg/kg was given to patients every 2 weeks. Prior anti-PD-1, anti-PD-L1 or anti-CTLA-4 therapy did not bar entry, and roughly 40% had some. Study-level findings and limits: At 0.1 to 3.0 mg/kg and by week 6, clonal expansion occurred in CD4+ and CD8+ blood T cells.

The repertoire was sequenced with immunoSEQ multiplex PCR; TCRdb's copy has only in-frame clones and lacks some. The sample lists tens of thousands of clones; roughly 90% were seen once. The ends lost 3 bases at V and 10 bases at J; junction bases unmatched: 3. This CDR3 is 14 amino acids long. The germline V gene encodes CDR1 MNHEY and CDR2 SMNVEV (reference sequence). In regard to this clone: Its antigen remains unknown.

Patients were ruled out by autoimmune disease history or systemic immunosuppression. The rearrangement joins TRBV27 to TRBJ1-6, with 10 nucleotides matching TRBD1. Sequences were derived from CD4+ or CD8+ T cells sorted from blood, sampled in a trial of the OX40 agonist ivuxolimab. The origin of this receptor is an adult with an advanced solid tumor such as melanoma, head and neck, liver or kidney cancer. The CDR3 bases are TGTGCCAGCAGTTTGGACAGGGGGAGATCACCCCTCCACTTT. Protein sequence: CASSLDRGRSPLHF.